A single sample is the source of the 21 T cell receptor beta chains below, sequenced in a study of blood T cell repertoires in COVID-19. Data came from immunoSEQ multiplex PCR; TCRdb stores just in-frame clones and leaves some out. Of just under 350,000 clones in the sample, about 83% were seen once. The sample consisted of peripheral blood. The receptor source for this set is a young man with active or convalescent COVID-19.

This chain joins TRBV4-3 and TRBJ1-2; D might be TRBD1 (6 bases). Germline V gene sequence: CDR1 LGHNA, CDR2 YSLEER. The CDR3 has 20 residues. V lost 2 bases to trimming and J lost 0 bases, with 25 bases between them. CDR3 DNA: TGCGCCAGCAGCCAAAGGCCCAACTTCCAACAGGGAACCGCTAACTATGGCTACACCTTC. Its translation is CASSQRPNFQQGTANYGYTF.

The chain has TRBV6-6 and TRBJ1-5, with D tentatively TRBD1 (6 bases). Germline V gene lookup returns CDR1 MNHNY and CDR2 SVGAGI (reference sequence). The CDR3 sequence is 15 residues long. Trimming cost V 2 bases and J 2 bases, with 10 bases left between them. CDR3 residues: CASSYVGGGNQPQHF. The DNA for the CDR3 is TGTGCCAGCAGTTACGTAGGGGGGGGCAATCAGCCCCAGCATTTT.

This sequence joins TRBV5-6 and TRBJ1-2; D is perhaps TRBD1 (6 bases). Germline V gene data show CDR1 as SGHDT and CDR2 as YYEEEE. Trimming shortened V by 2 bases and J by 6 bases, and 11 bases separated the two germline ends. The CDR3 has 13 amino acids. CDR3 sequence: CASSFRAGDGYTF. The CDR3 DNA reads TGTGCCAGCAGCTTTCGGGCAGGGGATGGCTACACCTTC.

V and J are TRBV30 and TRBJ2-7; perhaps TRBD2 as D (5 bases). Germline lookup yields CDR1 GTSNPN and CDR2 SVGIG (reference sequence). Deletions cut 1 base from V and 6 bases from J, with 13 bases between. CDR3 length: 13 amino acids. The CDR3 here is CAWSEVGGGEQYF. In nucleotides, the CDR3 is TGTGCCTGGAGTGAGGTAGGTGGAGGCGAGCAGTACTTC.

The rearrangement uses TRBV7-9 and TRBJ2-7; 10 nucleotides align to TRBD1. V lost 5 bases, J lost 7 bases, and 11 bases stayed unmatched. Germline lookup yields CDR1 SEHNR and CDR2 FQNEAQ (reference sequence). The CDR3 is 15 residues long. This chain's CDR3 is CASSLGGTGDREQYF. The CDR3, as DNA: TGTGCCAGCAGCCTAGGGGGGACAGGGGACCGGGAGCAGTACTTC.

The chain has TRBV7-9 and TRBJ2-7, with TRBD2 matching 7 bases. V was pared by 0 bases and J by 7 bases, with 9 bases of the junction left unmatched. CDR1 SEHNR and CDR2 FQNEAQ come from the germline V gene (reference sequence). There are 15 residues in the CDR3. CDR3 protein: CASSLAGGSLGEQYF. In DNA, the CDR3 is TGTGCCAGCAGCTTAGCGGGAGGGTCCTTGGGGGAGCAGTACTTC.

This chain connects TRBV4-3 to TRBJ2-1; 11 bases match TRBD2. Germline trimming cut 0 bases from V and 9 bases from J; bases unmatched to any gene: 10. This CDR3 region has 17 residues. CDR1 is LGHNA and CDR2 is YSLEER in the germline V gene. The CDR3 loop reads CASSQDRLAGSPGEQFF. The DNA for the CDR3 is TGCGCCAGCAGCCAAGATCGACTAGCGGGGAGTCCCGGTGAGCAGTTCTTC.

The CDR3 DNA reads TGTGCCAGCAGCTTGGGCATTAAGGGGGGCTACACCTTC. This sequence encodes CASSLGIKGGYTF. The chain has TRBV7-2 and TRBJ1-2; perhaps TRBD1 as D (5 bases). CDR1 and CDR2 (germline): SGHTA, FQGNSA. This CDR3 comprises 13 residues. V was pared by 3 bases and J by 8 bases, with 13 bases between.

The chain links TRBV7-8 to TRBJ2-3, with a tentative D call TRBD2 (5 bases). This CDR3 has 15 residues. Germline V gene sequence: CDR1 SGHVS, CDR2 FQNEAQ. V lost 0 bases and J lost 2, with 9 bases in between. The CDR3, as DNA: TGTGCCAGCAGCTTAGCTAGCCGGGACACAGATACGCAGTATTTT. It is translated as CASSLASRDTDTQYF.

This clone was counted between two and nine times. This sequence joins TRBV19 and TRBJ1-5; D unresolved. V lost 3 bases, J lost 7 bases, and 10 bases lay in between. CDR1 and CDR2 from the germline V gene are LNHDA and SQIVND (reference sequence). The CDR3 contains 13 residues. The CDR3 here is CASSISGGQPQHF. CDR3 DNA: TGTGCCAGTAGTATTAGCGGCGGGCAGCCCCAGCATTTT.

The V and J genes are TRBV5-1 and TRBJ2-7; 9 nucleotides line up with TRBD1. Germline V CDR1 and CDR2: SGHRS, YFSETQ. The CDR3 is 15 amino acids. V dropped 3 bases and J dropped 5; count of bases not matched to a gene: 9. CDR3 coding DNA: TGCGCCAGCAGCTGGGGGGACAGGGAGTTCCACGAGCAGTACTTC. The encoded protein is CASSWGDREFHEQYF.

The chain employs TRBV7-9 and TRBJ2-5; 13 bases fit TRBD2. Germline CDR1 is SEHNR and CDR2 is FQNEAQ (reference sequence). There are 16 residues in the CDR3. V dropped 3 bases and J dropped 1; count of bases not matched to a gene: 2. The CDR3 region is CASSFGLAGVQETQYF. CDR3 sequence (DNA): TGTGCCAGCAGCTTTGGACTAGCGGGAGTCCAAGAGACCCAGTACTTC.

CDR3 nucleotide sequence: TGTGCCAGCAGCTTAGGGGACAGGGCCTATGGCTACACCTTC. Translated: CASSLGDRAYGYTF. The chain uses TRBV7-9 and TRBJ1-2; the match to TRBD1 covers 9 bases. Germline trimming cut 1 base from V and 4 bases from J; bases unmatched to any gene: 1. CDR1 and CDR2 (germline): SEHNR, FQNEAQ (reference sequence). This CDR3 contains 14 residues.

This chain joins TRBV30 and TRBJ1-2; 7 bases are a match to TRBD1. V shed 2 bases and J 4 bases; nucleotides not matched to a gene: 7. Germline values: CDR1 GTSNPN, CDR2 SVGIG (reference sequence). The CDR3 has 14 amino acids. CDR3 residues: CAWSPGGGLYGYTF. Here the CDR3 DNA reads TGTGCCTGGAGTCCAGGGGGAGGCCTCTATGGCTACACCTTC.

The chain links TRBV5-1 to TRBJ2-1; the match to TRBD2 covers 8 bases. The length of the CDR3 is 15 residues. Germline values: CDR1 SGHRS, CDR2 YFSETQ. After removal of 0 bases from V and 6 bases from J, the junction contained 5 bases not matched to a gene. The CDR3, as DNA: TGCGCCAGCAGCTTGGGCGGGAGGACCCCCAATGAGCAGTTCTTC. Translation: CASSLGGRTPNEQFF.

The genes are TRBV18 and TRBJ1-2; D unresolved. The CDR3 sequence is 11 residues long. Germline V gene sequence: CDR1 KGHSH, CDR2 LQKENI. The V end lost 6 bases, the J end lost 5 bases, and 7 bases lay between the germline ends. CDR3 in DNA: TGTGCCAGCTCGGAACAGTATGGCTACACCTTC. This gives the protein CASSEQYGYTF.

This chain connects TRBV5-1 to TRBJ1-5, with D possibly TRBD1 on 5 matching bases. The germline V gene has CDR1 SGHRS and CDR2 YFSETQ. V was clipped by 2 bases and J by 6 bases, with 12 bases between them. This CDR3 spans 14 amino acids. The CDR3 is CASSLGGVGQPQHF. The CDR3 region has the DNA TGCGCCAGCAGCTTAGGAGGGGTCGGTCAGCCCCAGCATTTT.

The rearrangement uses TRBV28 and TRBJ1-4, with 11 nucleotides matching TRBD1. The germline V gene has CDR1 MDHEN and CDR2 SYDVKM. V was clipped by 4 bases and J by 8 bases; unmatched bases: 9. This CDR3 contains 16 residues. The CDR3 DNA follows: TGTGCCAGCAGTTCCTCCTGGGGACAGGGGGAAGAAAAACTGTTTTTT. It specifies CASSSSWGQGEEKLFF.

The chain is built from TRBV4-1 and TRBJ2-2; D remains ambiguous. CDR1 is MGHRA, CDR2 YSYEKL, per germline. Trimming left V 1 base short and J 3 bases short, with 9 bases between. The CDR3 is 15 amino acids. The CDR3 reads CASSQGEVHTGELFF. Here the CDR3 DNA reads TGCGCCAGCAGCCAAGGAGAAGTTCACACCGGGGAGCTGTTTTTT.

The V gene is TRBV2, the J gene TRBJ2-1; 12 bases are a match to TRBD1. This CDR3 has 16 amino acids. Trimming removed 6 bases from V and 3 bases from J; junction bases left unmatched: 6. The germline V gene encodes CDR1 SNHLY and CDR2 FYNNEI. Written as DNA, the CDR3 is TGTGCCAGCAGGGGACAGGGGGCAACCCACTACAATGAGCAGTTCTTC. Its translation: CASRGQGATHYNEQFF. The full variable domain, its missing parts supplied by reference TRBV2 and TRBJ2-1, is EPEVTQTPSHQVTQMGQEVILRCVPISNHLYFYWYRQILGQKVEFLVSFYNNEISEKSEIFDDQFSVERPDGSNFTLKIRSTKLEDSAMYFCASRGQGATHYNEQFFGPGTRLTVL.

The V call is TRBV19, the J call TRBJ2-3; no clear D. The CDR3 contains 13 residues. V lost 5 bases to trimming and J lost 5 bases, with 11 bases between them. From germline, CDR1 is LNHDA and CDR2 SQIVND (reference sequence). The CDR3 loop reads CASSLQPVDTQYF. The CDR3 nucleotides are TGTGCCAGTAGTTTACAGCCGGTAGATACGCAGTATTTT.